This TCR beta chain was captured in a study of shared clonotypes between healthy human individuals. Study-wide context: CD8 memory received one plate per donor, CD8 naive two, CD4 memory three and CD4 naive three. Points from the study as a whole: Despite large depth, rarefaction showed incomplete sorted-subset sequencing. Clonotype sharing across several donors was observed for around 5.1% of naive CD4 clonotypes.

The germline gives CDR1 SGHRS, CDR2 YFSETQ. CDR3 length equals 15 residues. With V trimmed by 1 base and J by 7 bases, 7 bases remained unmatched. Some clones are missing from TCRdb's copy, which holds only in-frame ones; the method was immunoSEQ multiplex PCR. In the table there are 1,500,000 or so clones, roughly 97% of which are singletons. In regard to this clone: What it binds is unknown.

J is TRBJ2-1 and V is TRBV5-1; 8 bases agree with TRBD1. What was sequenced was naive CD4+ T cells sorted from blood. Subset in this sample: CD45RA+ positively selected. This TCR came from a man aged 25 to 40 in good health. Here the CDR3 reads CASSLLQGASNEQFF. The CDR3 nucleotides are TGCGCCAGCAGCTTGCTCCAGGGGGCTTCAAATGAGCAGTTCTTC.